The T cell receptor beta chain under discussion was sequenced for a study of blood T cell repertoires in COVID-19. Study summary: The recovered donors of Cohort 3 showed two negative PCRs, clearance, or symptom resolution. Spain, Italy and the United States supplied samples that represented acute and convalescent COVID-19.

The repertoire was sequenced with immunoSEQ multiplex PCR; TCRdb's copy has only in-frame clones and lacks some. The profile covers roughly 210,000 clones, with around 87% appearing a single time and roughly 7.2% taken by the ten largest. The V and J ends lost 2 bases and 6 bases respectively, with 8 bases between them. The germline V gene has CDR1 MNHEY and CDR2 SVGAGI. This CDR3 contains 12 residues. J is TRBJ2-7 and V is TRBV6-5; tentative D call: TRBD2 (6 bases). This receptor was taken from a man aged 25-45 years in a cohort exposed to, infected with or recovered from COVID-19 (not recorded which). The sample was PBMCs or T cells enriched from blood (not recorded which). The CDR3 loop reads CASSYRAGEQYF. The CDR3 region has the DNA TGTGCCAGCAGTTACAGAGCGGGCGAGCAGTACTTC.